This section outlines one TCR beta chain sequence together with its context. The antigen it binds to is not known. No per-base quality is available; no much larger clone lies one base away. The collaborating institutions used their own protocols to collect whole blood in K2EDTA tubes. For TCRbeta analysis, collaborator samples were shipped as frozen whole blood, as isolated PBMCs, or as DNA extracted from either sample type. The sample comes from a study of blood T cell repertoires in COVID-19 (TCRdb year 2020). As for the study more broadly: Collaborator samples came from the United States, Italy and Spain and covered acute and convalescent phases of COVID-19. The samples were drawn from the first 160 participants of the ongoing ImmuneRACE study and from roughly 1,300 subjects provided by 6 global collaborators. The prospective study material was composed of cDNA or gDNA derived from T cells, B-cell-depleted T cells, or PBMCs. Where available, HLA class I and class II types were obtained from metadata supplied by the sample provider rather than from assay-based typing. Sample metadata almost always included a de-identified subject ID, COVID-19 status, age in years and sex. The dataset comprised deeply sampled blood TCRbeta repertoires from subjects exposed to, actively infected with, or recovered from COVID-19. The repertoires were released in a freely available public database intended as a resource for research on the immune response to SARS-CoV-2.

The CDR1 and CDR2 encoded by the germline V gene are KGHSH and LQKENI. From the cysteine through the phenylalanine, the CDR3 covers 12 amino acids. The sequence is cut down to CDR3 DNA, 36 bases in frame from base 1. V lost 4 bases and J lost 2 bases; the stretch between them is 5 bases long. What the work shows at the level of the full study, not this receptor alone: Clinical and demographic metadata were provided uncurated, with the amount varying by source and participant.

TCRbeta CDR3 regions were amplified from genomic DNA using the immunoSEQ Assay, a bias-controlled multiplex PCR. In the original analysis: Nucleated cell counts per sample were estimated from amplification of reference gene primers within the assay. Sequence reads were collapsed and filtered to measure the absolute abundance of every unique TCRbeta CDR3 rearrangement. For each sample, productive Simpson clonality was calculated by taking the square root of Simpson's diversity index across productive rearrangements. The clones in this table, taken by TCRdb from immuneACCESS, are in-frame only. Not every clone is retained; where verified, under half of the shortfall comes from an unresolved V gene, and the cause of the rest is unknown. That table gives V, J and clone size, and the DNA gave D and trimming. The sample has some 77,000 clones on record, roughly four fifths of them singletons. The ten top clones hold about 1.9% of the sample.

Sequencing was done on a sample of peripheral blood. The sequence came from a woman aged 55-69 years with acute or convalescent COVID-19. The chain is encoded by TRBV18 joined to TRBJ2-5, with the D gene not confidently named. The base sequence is TGTGCCAGCTCACTCACTCAAGAGACCCAGTACTTC. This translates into CASSLTQETQYF.